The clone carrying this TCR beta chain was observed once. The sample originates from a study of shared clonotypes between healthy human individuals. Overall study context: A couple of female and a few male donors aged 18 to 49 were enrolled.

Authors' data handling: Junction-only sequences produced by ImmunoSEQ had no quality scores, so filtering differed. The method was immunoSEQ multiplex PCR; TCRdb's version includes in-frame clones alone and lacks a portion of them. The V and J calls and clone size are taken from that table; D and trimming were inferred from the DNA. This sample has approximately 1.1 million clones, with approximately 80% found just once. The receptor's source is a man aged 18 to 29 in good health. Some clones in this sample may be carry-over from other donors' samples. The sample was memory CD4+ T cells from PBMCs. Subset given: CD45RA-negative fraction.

CDR3: CAWSAGAAGNQPQHF. CDR3 DNA: TGTGCCTGGAGTGCTGGGGCGGCGGGCAATCAGCCCCAGCATTTT. J is TRBJ1-5 and V is TRBV30; tentatively, D is TRBD1 (5 bases). The CDR3 has 15 residues. V was cut by 1 base and J by 2 bases, with 12 bases left in between. Per germline, CDR1 GTSNPN and CDR2 SVGIG (reference sequence).